Below, one T cell receptor beta chain is given with its context. The CDR3 runs 16 residues. Germline-derived CDR1 and CDR2 are GTSNPN and SVGIG (reference sequence). Trimming stripped 0 bases from V and 2 bases from J, with 13 bases between. These data are taken from a study of blood T cell repertoires in COVID-19. Study details: From T cells, B-cell-depleted T cells, or PBMCs came the material, which was cDNA or gDNA.

The protocol was immunoSEQ multiplex PCR, while the TCRdb copy is restricted to in-frame clones and leaves out a portion. The table has about 46,000 clones, around nine tenths seen once. This rearrangement joins TRBV30 to TRBJ1-4; D not resolved. The sequence was obtained from a human donor with active COVID-19. The donor label of this sample is uncertain. Sequencing input: peripheral blood. The CDR3 sequence: CAWSVLAGSTNEKLFF. CDR3 bases: TGTGCCTGGAGTGTACTTGCGGGGTCGACTAATGAAAAACTGTTTTTT.